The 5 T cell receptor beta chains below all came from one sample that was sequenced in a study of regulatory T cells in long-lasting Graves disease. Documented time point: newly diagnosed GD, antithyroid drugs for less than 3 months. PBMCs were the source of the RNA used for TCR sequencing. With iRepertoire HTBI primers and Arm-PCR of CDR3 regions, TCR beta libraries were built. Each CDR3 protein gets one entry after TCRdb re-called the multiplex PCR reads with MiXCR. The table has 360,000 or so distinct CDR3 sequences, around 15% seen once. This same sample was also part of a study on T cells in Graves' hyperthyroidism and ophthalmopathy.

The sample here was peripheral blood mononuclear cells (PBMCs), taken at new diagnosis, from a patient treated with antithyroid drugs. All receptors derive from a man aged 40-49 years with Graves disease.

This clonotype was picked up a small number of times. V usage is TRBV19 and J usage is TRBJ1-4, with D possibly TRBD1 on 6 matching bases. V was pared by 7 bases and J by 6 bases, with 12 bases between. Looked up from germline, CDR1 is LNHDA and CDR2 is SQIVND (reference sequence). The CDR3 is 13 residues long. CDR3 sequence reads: CASNPGAHEKLFF. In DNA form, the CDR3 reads TGTGCCAGTAATCCGGGGGCGCATGAAAAACTGTTTTTT.

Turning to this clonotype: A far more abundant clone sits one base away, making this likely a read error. The CDR3 sequence is CASSYSGEAQYF. CDR3 DNA: TGTGCCAGCAGTTACTCTGGAGAGGCCCAGTACTTC. This chain joins TRBV6-9 and TRBJ2-5; D remains ambiguous. The CDR3 consists of 12 residues. Germline V gene data show CDR1 as MNHGY and CDR2 as SVAAGI.

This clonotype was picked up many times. The CDR3 region has the DNA TGCAGCGTTGTGCCTAGCGGGACCGGGACCCAGTACTTC. Its translation is CSVVPSGTGTQYF. V usage is TRBV29-1 and J usage is TRBJ2-5, with 9 bases matching TRBD2. This CDR3 comprises 13 residues. Germline V CDR1 and CDR2: SQVTM, ANQGSEA. Germline trimming cut 4 bases from V and 7 bases from J; bases unmatched to any gene: 7.

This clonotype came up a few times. The CDR3 DNA reads as TGTGCCAGCACCCTGGGGCACGGGGAGCTGTTTTTT. Its protein is CASTLGHGELFF. This chain joins TRBV12-3 or TRBV12-4 and TRBJ2-2; D may be TRBD1 (5 bases). The CDR3 contains 12 residues. V was trimmed by 7 bases and J by 7 bases, leaving 10 bases between them.

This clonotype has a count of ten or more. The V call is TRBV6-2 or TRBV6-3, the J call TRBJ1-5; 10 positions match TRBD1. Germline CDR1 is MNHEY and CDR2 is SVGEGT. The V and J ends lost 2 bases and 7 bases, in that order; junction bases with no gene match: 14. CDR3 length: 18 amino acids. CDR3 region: CASSYLLMTGGVGQPQHF. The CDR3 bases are TGTGCCAGCAGTTACCTTCTTATGACAGGGGGCGTCGGGCAGCCCCAGCATTTT.